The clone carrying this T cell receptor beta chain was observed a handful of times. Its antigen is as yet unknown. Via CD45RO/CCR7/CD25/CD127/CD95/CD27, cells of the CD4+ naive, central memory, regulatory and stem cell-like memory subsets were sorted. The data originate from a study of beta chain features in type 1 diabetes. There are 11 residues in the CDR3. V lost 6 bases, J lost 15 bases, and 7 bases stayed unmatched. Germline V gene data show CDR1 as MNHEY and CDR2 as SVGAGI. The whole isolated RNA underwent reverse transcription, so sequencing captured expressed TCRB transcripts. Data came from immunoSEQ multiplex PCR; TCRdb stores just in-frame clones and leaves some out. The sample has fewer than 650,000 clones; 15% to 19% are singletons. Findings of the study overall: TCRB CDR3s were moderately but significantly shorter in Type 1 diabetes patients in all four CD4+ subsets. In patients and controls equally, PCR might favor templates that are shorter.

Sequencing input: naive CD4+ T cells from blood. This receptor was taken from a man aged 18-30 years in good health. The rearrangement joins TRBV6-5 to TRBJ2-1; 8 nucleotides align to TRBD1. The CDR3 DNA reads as TGTGCCAGCAGCACTCGACAGGGGCTGTTCTTC. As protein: CASSTRQGLFF.